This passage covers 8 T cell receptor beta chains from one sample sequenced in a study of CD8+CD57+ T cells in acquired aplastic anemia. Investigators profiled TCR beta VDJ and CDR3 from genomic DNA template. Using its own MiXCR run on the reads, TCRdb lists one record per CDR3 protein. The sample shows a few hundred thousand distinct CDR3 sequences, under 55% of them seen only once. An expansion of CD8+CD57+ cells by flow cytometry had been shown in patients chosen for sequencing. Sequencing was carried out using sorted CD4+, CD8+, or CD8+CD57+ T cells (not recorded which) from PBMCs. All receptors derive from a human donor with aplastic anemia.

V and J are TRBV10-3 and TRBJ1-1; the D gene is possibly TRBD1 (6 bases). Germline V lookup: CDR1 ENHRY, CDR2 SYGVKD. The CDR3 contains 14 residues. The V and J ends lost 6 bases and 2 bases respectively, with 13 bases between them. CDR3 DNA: TGTGCCATCAGACCAAGGGGGGAAAACACTGAAGCTTTCTTT. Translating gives CAIRPRGENTEAFF.

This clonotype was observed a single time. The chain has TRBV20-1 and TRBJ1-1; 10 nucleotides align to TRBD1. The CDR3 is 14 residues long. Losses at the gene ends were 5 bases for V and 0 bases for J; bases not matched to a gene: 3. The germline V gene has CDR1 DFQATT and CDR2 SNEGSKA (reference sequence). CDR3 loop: CSADRGLMNTEAFF. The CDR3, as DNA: TGCAGTGCTGACAGGGGGCTCATGAACACTGAAGCTTTCTTT.

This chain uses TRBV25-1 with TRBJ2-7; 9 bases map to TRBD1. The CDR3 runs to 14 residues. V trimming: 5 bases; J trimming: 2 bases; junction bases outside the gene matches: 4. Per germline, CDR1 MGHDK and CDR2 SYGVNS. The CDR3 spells CASSWRQGAYEQYF. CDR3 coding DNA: TGTGCCAGCAGTTGGCGACAGGGGGCCTACGAGCAGTACTTC.

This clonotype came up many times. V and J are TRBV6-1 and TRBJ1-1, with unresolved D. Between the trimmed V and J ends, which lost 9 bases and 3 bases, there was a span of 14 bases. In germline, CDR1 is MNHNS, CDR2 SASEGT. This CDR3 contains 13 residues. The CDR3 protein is CASTILADTEAFF. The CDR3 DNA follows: TGTGCCAGTACCATCCTGGCGGACACTGAAGCTTTCTTT.

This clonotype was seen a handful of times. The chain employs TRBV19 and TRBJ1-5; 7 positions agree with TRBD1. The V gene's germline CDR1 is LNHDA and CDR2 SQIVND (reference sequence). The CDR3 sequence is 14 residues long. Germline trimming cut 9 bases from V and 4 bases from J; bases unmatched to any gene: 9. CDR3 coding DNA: TGTGCCAGCGCTACTCAGGGGGGTAATCAGCCCCAGCATTTT. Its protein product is CASATQGGNQPQHF.

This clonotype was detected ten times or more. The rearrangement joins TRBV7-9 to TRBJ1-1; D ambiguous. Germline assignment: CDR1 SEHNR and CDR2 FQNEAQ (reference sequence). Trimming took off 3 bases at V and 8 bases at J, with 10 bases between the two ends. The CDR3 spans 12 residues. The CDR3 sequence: CASSFLRNEAFF. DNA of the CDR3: TGTGCCAGCAGCTTCCTCAGGAACGAAGCTTTCTTT.

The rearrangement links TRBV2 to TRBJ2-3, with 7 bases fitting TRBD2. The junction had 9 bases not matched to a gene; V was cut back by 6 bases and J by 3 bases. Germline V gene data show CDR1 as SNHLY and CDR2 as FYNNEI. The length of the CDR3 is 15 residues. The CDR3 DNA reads TGTGCCAGCAGATTCCGGGAGGCTCGTACAGATACGCAGTATTTT. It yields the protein CASRFREARTDTQYF.

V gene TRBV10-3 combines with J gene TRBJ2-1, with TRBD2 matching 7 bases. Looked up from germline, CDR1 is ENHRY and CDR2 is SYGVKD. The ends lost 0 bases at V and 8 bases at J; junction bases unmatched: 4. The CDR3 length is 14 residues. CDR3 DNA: TGTGCCATCAGTGAGTCGGCTAGCGGCGATGAGCAGTTCTTC. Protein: CAISESASGDEQFF.